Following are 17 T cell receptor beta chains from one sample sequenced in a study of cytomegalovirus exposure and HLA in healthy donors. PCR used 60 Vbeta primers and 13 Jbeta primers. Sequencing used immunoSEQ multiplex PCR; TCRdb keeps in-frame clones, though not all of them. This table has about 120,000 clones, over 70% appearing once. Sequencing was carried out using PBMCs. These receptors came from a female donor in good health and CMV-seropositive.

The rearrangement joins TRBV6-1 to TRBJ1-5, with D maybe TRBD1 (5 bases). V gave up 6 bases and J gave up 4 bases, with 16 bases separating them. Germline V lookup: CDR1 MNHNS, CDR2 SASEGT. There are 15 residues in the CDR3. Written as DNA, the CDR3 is TGTGCCAGCAGGGGTCCCGGGGGACCGAATCAGCCCCAGCATTTT. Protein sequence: CASRGPGGPNQPQHF.

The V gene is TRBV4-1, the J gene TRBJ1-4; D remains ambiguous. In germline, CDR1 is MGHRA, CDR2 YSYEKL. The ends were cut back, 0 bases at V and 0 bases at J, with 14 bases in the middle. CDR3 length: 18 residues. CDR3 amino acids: CASSQEGNHRATNEKLFF. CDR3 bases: TGCGCCAGCAGCCAAGAAGGCAACCATCGGGCAACTAATGAAAAACTGTTTTTT.

Here the CDR3 DNA reads TGTGCCAGCAGCGCCCTGGCTGGTTTTGCGGGGGGGCGGAATGAGCAGTTCTTC. Translation: CASSALAGFAGGRNEQFF. This chain joins TRBV7-9 and TRBJ2-1; 9 positions agree with TRBD2. The V gene's germline CDR1 is SEHNR and CDR2 FQNEAQ (reference sequence). The CDR3 has 18 amino acids. V dropped 5 bases and J dropped 7; count of bases not matched to a gene: 18.

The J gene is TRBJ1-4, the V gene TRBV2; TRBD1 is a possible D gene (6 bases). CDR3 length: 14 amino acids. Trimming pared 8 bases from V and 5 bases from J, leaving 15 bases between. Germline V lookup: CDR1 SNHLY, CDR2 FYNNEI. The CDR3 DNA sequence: TGTGCCAGCTCCTTGGGGGCAGCCAATGAAAAACTGTTTTTT. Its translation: CASSLGAANEKLFF. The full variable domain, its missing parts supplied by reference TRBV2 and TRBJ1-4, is EPEVTQTPSHQVTQMGQEVILRCVPISNHLYFYWYRQILGQKVEFLVSFYNNEISEKSEIFDDQFSVERPDGSNFTLKIRSTKLEDSAMYFCASSLGAANEKLFFGSGTQLSVL.

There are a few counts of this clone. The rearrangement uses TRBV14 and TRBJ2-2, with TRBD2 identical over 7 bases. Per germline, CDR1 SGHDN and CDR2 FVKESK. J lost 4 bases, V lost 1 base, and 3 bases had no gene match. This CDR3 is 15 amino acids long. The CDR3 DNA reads TGTGCCAGCAGCCAAGTGGGGGGGTTCACCGGGGAGCTGTTTTTT. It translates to CASSQVGGFTGELFF.

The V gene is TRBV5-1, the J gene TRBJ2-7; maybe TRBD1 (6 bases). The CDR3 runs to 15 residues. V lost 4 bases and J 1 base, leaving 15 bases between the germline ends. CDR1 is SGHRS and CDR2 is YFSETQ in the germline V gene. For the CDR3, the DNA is TGCGCCAGCAGCCCAGGACAGCGAGGGTCCTACGAGCAGTACTTC. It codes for CASSPGQRGSYEQYF. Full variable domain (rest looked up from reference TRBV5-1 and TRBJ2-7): KAGVTQTPRYLIKTRGQQVTLSCSPISGHRSVSWYQQTPGQGLQFLFEYFSETQRNKGNFPGRFSGRQFSNSRSEMNVSTLELGDSALYLCASSPGQRGSYEQYFGPGTRLTVT.

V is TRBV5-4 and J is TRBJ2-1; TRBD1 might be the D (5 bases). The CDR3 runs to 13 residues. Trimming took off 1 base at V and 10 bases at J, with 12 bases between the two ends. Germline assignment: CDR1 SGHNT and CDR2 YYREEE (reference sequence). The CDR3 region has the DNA TGTGCCAGCAGCTTGACAGGTCAGGGAGAGCAGTTCTTC. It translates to CASSLTGQGEQFF.

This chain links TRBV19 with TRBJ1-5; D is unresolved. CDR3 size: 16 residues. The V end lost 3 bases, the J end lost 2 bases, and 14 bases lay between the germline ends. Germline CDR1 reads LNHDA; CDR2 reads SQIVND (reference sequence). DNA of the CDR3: TGTGCCAGTAGTATGGGCAGGCCGAGGGGCAATCAGCCCCAGCATTTT. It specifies CASSMGRPRGNQPQHF.

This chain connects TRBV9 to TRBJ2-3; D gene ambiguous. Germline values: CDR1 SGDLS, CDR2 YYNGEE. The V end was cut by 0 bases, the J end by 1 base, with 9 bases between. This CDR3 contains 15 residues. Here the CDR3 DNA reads TGTGCCAGCAGCGTAGTATTGAGCGGCACAGATACGCAGTATTTT. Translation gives CASSVVLSGTDTQYF.

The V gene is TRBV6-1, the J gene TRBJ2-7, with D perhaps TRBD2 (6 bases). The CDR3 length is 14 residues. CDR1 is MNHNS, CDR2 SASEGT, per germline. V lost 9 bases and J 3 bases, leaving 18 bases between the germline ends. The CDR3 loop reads CASVLTGTRYEQYF. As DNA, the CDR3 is TGTGCCAGTGTCCTGACCGGGACTCGCTACGAGCAGTACTTC.

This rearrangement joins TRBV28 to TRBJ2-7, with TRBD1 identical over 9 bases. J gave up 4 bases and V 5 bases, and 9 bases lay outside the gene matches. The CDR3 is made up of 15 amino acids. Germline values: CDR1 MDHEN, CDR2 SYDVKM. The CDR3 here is CASSLHGTGTYEQYF. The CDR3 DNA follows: TGTGCCAGCAGTCTACACGGGACAGGGACATACGAGCAGTACTTC. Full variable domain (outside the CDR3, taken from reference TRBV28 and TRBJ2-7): DVKVTQSSRYLVKRTGEKVFLECVQDMDHENMFWYRQDPGLGLRLIYFSYDVKMKEKGDIPEGYSVSREKKERFSLILESASTNQTSMYLCASSLHGTGTYEQYFGPGTRLTVT.

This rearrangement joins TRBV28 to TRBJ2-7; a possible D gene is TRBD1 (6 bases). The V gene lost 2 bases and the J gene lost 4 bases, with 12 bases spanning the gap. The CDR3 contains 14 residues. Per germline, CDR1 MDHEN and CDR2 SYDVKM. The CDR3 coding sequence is TGTGCCAGCAGTTTAAATGGGGGCGGGTACGAGCAGTACTTC. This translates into CASSLNGGGYEQYF.

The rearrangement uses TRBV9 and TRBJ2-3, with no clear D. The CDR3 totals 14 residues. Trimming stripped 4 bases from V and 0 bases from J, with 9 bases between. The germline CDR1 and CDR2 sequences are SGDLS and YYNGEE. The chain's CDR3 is CASSPLTSTDTQYF. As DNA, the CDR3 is TGTGCCAGCAGCCCCCTTACTAGCACAGATACGCAGTATTTT.

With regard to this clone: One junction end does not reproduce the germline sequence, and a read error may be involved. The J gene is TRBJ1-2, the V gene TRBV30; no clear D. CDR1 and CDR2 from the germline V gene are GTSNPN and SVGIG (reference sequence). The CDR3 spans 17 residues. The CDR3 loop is CACLTRLAPEYNYGYAF. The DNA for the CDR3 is TGTGCCTGTCTGACGCGCCTTGCGCCAGAGTATAACTATGGCTACGCCTTC.

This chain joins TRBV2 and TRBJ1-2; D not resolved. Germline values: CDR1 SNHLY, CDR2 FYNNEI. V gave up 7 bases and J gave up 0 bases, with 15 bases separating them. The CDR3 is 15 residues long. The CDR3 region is CASTPEMSANYGYTF. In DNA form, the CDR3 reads TGTGCCAGCACCCCTGAGATGTCGGCTAACTATGGCTACACCTTC.

The CDR3 region is CASSQTGKNYGYTF. For the CDR3, the DNA is TGCGCCAGCAGCCAAACCGGGAAAAACTATGGCTACACCTTC. The V and J genes are TRBV4-3 and TRBJ1-2; D is ambiguous. Per germline, CDR1 LGHNA and CDR2 YSLEER. The CDR3 length is 14 residues. V was shortened by 2 bases and J by 2 bases, with 9 bases between the two germline ends.

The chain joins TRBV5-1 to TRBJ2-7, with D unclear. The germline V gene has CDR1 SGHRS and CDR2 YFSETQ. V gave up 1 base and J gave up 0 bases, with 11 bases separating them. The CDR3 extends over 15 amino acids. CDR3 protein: CASSLMSSSSYEQYF. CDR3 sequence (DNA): TGCGCCAGCAGCTTGATGTCTTCTAGCTCCTACGAGCAGTACTTC.